This record looks at one T cell receptor (beta chain) sequence and its context. Its target is not known. Measured with immunoSEQ multiplex PCR; TCRdb has only the in-frame clones, and not every one. The table includes roughly 92,000 clones, around nine tenths detected once. Baseline was the first blood sampling point, followed by cycle 4 day 1 and cycle 7 day 1. The sample is drawn from a study of OX40 agonist ivuxolimab in advanced cancers. Overall study: While on treatment, patients had intravenous ivuxolimab at 0.01 to 10 mg/kg every 2 weeks. Findings and limits, study-wide: The mean number of expanded clones was higher in CD8+ T cells than in CD4+. Circulating CD4+ and CD8+ T cells showed clonal expansion by week 6 at 0.1 to 3.0 mg/kg.

V shed 6 bases and J shed 1 base, with 12 bases lying between them. The length of the CDR3 is 14 residues. Germline V gene sequence: CDR1 MDHEN, CDR2 SYDVKM. The receptor comes from an adult with an advanced solid tumor such as melanoma, head and neck, liver or kidney cancer. The chain joins TRBV28 to TRBJ1-1; D unresolved. The specimen comprised CD4+ or CD8+ T cells sorted from blood, sampled in a trial of the OX40 agonist ivuxolimab. This CDR3 is CASSPLWGNTEAFF. CDR3 nucleotides: TGTGCCAGCAGCCCCCTTTGGGGGAACACTGAAGCTTTCTTT. Full variable domain (rest looked up from reference TRBV28 and TRBJ1-1): DVKVTQSSRYLVKRTGEKVFLECVQDMDHENMFWYRQDPGLGLRLIYFSYDVKMKEKGDIPEGYSVSREKKERFSLILESASTNQTSMYLCASSPLWGNTEAFFGQGTRLTVV.